These T cell receptor beta chains were read from a single sample in a study of OX40 agonist ivuxolimab in advanced cancers. TCRdb's copy holds only in-frame clones and misses some; the assay was immunoSEQ multiplex PCR. Found here are tens of thousands of clones, around 85% of them singletons; the top ten hold 2.2%. The starting material was CD4+ or CD8+ T cells sorted from blood, obtained in a trial of the OX40 agonist ivuxolimab. These TCRs come from an adult with an advanced solid tumor such as melanoma, head and neck, liver or kidney cancer. Each CDR3 is given with its conserved first and last residue. The order of the fields is clone size, V gene, J gene, CDR3 protein. Clone size is not always given. Where it is, it says once, few, many or a class for expanded clones.

-	TRBV18	TRBJ1-2	CASSPGGRLNYGYTF
once	TRBV25-1	TRBJ2-7	CASSDLMGGGTTNEQYF
-	TRBV9	TRBJ2-2	CASSDQPRESGELFF
-	TRBV19	TRBJ1-2	CASSIGRQGASGYTF
-	TRBV7-6	TRBJ2-2	CASSYISGPAGTGELFF
-	TRBV7-9	TRBJ2-3	CASSAVRDTQYF
-	TRBV5-1	TRBJ2-1	CASSFHTQGIRNEQFF
-	TRBV5-1	TRBJ1-1	CASSAERGNTEAFF
-	TRBV5-1	TRBJ2-3	CASSLVAGRTDTQYF
-	TRBV5-6	TRBJ2-5	CASSLAGGQETQYF
few	TRBV18	TRBJ2-3	CASSRTSGYTQYF
-	TRBV7-2	TRBJ2-1	CASKMVAGGANEQFF
-	TRBV6-6	TRBJ1-5	CASSYVGRNNQPQHF
-	TRBV7-9	TRBJ1-2	CASSFTGGYGYTF
few	TRBV7-2	TRBJ1-1	CASSFSVNTEAFF
-	TRBV6-1	TRBJ2-5	CASSFEGAGETQYF
-	TRBV4-1	TRBJ2-6	CASSQPRGSGANVLTF